This T cell receptor beta chain was retrieved from a study of T cell responses to AZD1222 COVID-19 vaccine. Worth noting for this clone: Its antigen is currently unknown.

The study, taken as a whole, reports: Vaccine-related CD4 TCRs covered spike, predominating at 160-218 and 743-854.

Some clones are missing from TCRdb's copy, which holds only in-frame ones; the method was immunoSEQ multiplex PCR. The data show approximately 110,000 clones, about 88% seen once. V was pared by 3 bases and J by 3 bases, with 4 bases of the junction left unmatched. The CDR3 runs 15 residues. From germline, CDR1 is MNHNS and CDR2 SASEGT. The chain combines TRBV6-1 with TRBJ2-3; 9 nucleotides match TRBD1. This sample comprised peripheral blood, obtained on day 0 of AZD1222 vaccination. This TCR was recovered from an adult in good health. The CDR3 sequence is CASSEWGQGTDTQYF. The CDR3, as DNA: TGTGCCAGCAGTGAGTGGGGACAGGGAACAGATACGCAGTATTTT.